This TCR beta chain emerged from a study of shared clonotypes between healthy human individuals. General study results and limits: Limitation of the genetic and exposure-history diversity represented came from the few donors.

Unsorted samples relied on 80 million to 90 million PBMCs, which served as the source of genomic DNA. The V end lost 2 bases, the J end lost 4 bases, and 12 bases lay between the germline ends. The CDR3 spans 15 residues. Germline CDR1 is MDHEN and CDR2 is SYDVKM. The sample holds a few counts of this clone. Its antigen is unknown. The authors distributed each subset's genomic DNA evenly over several immunoSEQ plates. Assay used: immunoSEQ multiplex PCR; TCRdb lists only in-frame clones, some missing. The sample has approximately 470,000 clones, almost 80% seen once. This sequence originates from a woman aged 40 to 50 in good health. Some clones in this sample may be carry-over from other donors' samples. Sequenced: PBMCs. This chain joins TRBV28 and TRBJ1-3; the D gene is possibly TRBD1 (5 bases). This CDR3 reads CASSLVQGEGNTIYF. In DNA form, the CDR3 reads TGTGCCAGCAGTTTAGTTCAGGGTGAAGGAAACACCATATATTTT.